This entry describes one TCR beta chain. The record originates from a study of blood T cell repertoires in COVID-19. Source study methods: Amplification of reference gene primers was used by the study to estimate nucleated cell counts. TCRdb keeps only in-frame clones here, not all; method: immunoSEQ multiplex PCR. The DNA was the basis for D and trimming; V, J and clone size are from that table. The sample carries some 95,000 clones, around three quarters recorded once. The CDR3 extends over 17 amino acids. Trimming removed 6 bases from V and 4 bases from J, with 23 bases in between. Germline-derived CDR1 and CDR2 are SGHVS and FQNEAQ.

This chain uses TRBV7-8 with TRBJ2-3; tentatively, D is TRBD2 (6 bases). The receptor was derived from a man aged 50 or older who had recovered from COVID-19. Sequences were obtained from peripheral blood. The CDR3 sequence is CASSHLGRQRVADTQYF. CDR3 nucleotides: TGTGCCAGCAGTCACCTCGGTCGACAGCGGGTCGCAGATACGCAGTATTTT.